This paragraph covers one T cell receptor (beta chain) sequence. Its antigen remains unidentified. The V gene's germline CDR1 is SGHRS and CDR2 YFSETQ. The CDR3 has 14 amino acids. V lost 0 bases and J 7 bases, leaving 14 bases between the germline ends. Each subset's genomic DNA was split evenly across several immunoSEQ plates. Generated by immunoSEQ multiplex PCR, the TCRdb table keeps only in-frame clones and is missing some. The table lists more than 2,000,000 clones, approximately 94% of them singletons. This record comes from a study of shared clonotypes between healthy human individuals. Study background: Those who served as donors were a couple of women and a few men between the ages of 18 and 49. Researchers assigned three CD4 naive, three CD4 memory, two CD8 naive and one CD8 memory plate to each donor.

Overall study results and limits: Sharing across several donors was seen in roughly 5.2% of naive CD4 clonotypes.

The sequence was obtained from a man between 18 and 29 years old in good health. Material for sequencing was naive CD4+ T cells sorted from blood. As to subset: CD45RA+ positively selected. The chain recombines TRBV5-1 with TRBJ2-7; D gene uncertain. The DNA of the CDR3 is TGCGCCAGCAGCTTGGTTCCACCCGGCCAGGAGCAGTACTTC. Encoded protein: CASSLVPPGQEQYF. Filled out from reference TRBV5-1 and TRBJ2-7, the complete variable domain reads KAGVTQTPRYLIKTRGQQVTLSCSPISGHRSVSWYQQTPGQGLQFLFEYFSETQRNKGNFPGRFSGRQFSNSRSEMNVSTLELGDSALYLCASSLVPPGQEQYFGPGTRLTVT.